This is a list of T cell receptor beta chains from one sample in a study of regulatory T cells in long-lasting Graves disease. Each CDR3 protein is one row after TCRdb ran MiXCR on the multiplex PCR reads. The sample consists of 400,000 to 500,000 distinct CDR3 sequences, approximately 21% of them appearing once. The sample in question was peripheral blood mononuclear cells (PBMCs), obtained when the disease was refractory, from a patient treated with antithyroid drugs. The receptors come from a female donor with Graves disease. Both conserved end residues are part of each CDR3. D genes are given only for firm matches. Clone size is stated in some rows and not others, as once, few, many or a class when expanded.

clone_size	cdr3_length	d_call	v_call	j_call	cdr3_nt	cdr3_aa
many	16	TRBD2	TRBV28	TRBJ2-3	TGTGCCAGCAACCCGATCTCGGGACTAAGCACAGATACGCAGTATTTT	CASNPISGLSTDTQYF
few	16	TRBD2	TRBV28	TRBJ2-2	TGTGCCAGCAGTCTTAGACTAGCGGGAATGCCGGGGGAGCTGTTTTTT	CASSLRLAGMPGELFF
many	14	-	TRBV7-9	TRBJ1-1	TGTGCAGATACGGGACGCGAGGGGAACACTGAAGCTTTCTTT	CADTGREGNTEAFF
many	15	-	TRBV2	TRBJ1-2	TGTGCCAGCAGTGTAACCCGCGAACAGGCCTATGGCTACACCTTC	CASSVTREQAYGYTF
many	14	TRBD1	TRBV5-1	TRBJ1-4	TGCGCCAGCAGACAGGGGTCCGATTATGAAAAACTGTTTTTT	CASRQGSDYEKLFF
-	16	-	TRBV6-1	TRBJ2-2	TGTGCCAGCAGTCTCCAGGGCGAGGGCAACACCGGGGAGCTGTTTTTT	CASSLQGEGNTGELFF
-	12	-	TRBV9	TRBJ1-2	TGTGCCAGCAGCGTACAGGGCGGCGGCTACACCTTC	CASSVQGGGYTF
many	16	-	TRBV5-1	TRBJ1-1	TGCGCCAGCAGCCTCCCCACAGGGAAATTGAACACTGAAGCTTTCTTT	CASSLPTGKLNTEAFF
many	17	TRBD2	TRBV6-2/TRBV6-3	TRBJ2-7	TGTGCCAGCAGTTACCCTGATTTTAGCGGGAGACCCTACGAGCAGTACTTC	CASSYPDFSGRPYEQYF
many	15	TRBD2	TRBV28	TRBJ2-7	TGTGCCAGCAGTTTAGGCGGGGGGGCGAGGTACGAGCAGTACTTC	CASSLGGGARYEQYF